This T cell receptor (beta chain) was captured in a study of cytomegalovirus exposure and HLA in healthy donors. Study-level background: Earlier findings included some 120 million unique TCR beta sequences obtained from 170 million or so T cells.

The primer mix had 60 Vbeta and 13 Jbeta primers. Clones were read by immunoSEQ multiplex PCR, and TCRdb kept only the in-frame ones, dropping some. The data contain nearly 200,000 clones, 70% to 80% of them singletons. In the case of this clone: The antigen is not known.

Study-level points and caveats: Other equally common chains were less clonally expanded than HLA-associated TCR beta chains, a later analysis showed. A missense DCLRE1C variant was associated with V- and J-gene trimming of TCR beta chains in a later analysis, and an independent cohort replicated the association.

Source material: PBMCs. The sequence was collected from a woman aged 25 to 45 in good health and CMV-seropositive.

CDR3 loop: CASSYSGGVTEQYF. CDR3 sequence (DNA): TGTGCCAGCAGTTACTCAGGAGGGGTGACCGAGCAGTACTTC. The rearrangement uses TRBV6-5 and TRBJ2-7; D might be TRBD2 (6 bases). The V end was cut by 0 bases, the J end by 6 bases, with 12 bases between. CDR3 length equals 14 residues. Germline CDR1 is MNHEY and CDR2 is SVGAGI.